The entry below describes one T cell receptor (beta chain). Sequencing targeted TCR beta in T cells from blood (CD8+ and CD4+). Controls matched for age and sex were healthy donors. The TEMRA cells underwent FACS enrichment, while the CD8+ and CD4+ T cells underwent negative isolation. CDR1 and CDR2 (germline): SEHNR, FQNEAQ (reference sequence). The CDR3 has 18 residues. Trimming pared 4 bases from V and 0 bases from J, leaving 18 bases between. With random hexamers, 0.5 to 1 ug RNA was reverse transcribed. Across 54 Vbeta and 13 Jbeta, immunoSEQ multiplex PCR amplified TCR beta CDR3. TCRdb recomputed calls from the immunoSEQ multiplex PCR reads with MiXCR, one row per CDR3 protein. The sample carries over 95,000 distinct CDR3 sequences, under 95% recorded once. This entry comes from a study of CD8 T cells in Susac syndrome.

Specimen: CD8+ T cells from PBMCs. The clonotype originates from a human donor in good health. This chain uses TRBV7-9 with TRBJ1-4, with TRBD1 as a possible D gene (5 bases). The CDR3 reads CASSSPRHPGATNEKLFF. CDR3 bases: TGTGCCAGCAGCTCCCCCCGACACCCGGGGGCAACTAATGAAAAACTGTTTTTT. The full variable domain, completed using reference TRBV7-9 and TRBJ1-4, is DTGVSQNPRHKITKRGQNVTFRCDPISEHNRLYWYRQTLGQGPEFLTYFQNEAQLEKSRLLSDRFSAERPKGSFSTLEIQRTEQGDSAMYLCASSSPRHPGATNEKLFFGSGTQLSVL.